What follows are 16 T cell receptor beta chains derived from one specimen sequenced in a study of blood T cell repertoires in COVID-19. Clones were read by immunoSEQ multiplex PCR, and TCRdb kept only the in-frame ones, dropping some. The sample has 50,000 to 70,000 clones, 80% to 95% seen once. The sequenced sample was peripheral blood. These receptors were taken from a human donor with active COVID-19. The donor label of this sample is uncertain.

The rearrangement joins TRBV11-3 to TRBJ2-3; TRBD2 is a possible D gene (6 bases). CDR3 length: 16 residues. In germline, CDR1 is SGHNT, CDR2 YENEEA. Trimming removed 2 bases at V and 2 bases at J, with 14 bases between. The CDR3 is CASSLSLKRATDTQYF. DNA of the CDR3: TGTGCCAGCAGCTTATCCCTCAAGCGGGCCACAGATACGCAGTATTTT.

This clone was observed once. The identical CDR3 is also encoded by other nucleotide sequences in the sample. The V call is TRBV5-1, the J call TRBJ2-5; TRBD1 might be the D (7 bases). This CDR3 is 14 amino acids long. Germline V CDR1 and CDR2: SGHRS, YFSETQ. The V gene lost 4 bases and the J gene lost 5 bases, with 15 bases spanning the gap. CDR3 residues: CASSPGGGGETQYF. As DNA, the CDR3 is TGCGCCAGCAGCCCCGGAGGGGGCGGTGAGACCCAGTACTTC.

The rearrangement joins TRBV7-8 to TRBJ1-1; no definite D call. V was trimmed by 4 bases and J by 0 bases, leaving 12 bases between them. CDR3 length equals 15 residues. In germline, CDR1 is SGHVS, CDR2 FQNEAQ. The CDR3 spells CASSWSPGMNTEAFF. CDR3 DNA: TGTGCCAGCAGCTGGTCCCCCGGGATGAACACTGAAGCTTTCTTT.

V gene TRBV29-1 combines with J gene TRBJ1-4; tentative D call: TRBD1 (5 bases). The germline V gene has CDR1 SQVTM and CDR2 ANQGSEA. The CDR3 runs 12 residues. Between the trimmed V and J ends, which lost 6 bases and 7 bases, there was a span of 12 bases. DNA of the CDR3: TGCAGCGTGACAGAGGAAGGTGAAAAACTGTTTTTT. Translated, it gives CSVTEEGEKLFF.

The chain combines TRBV12-3 or TRBV12-4 with TRBJ2-7; 8 bases align to TRBD2. V trimming: 6 bases; J trimming: 7 bases; junction bases outside the gene matches: 5. The CDR3 extends over 12 amino acids. CDR3 sequence: CASSLTGGEQYF. For the CDR3, the DNA is TGTGCCAGCAGCCTTACGGGGGGGGAGCAGTACTTC.

The chain is built from TRBV4-1 and TRBJ2-7; D is undetermined. Germline values: CDR1 MGHRA, CDR2 YSYEKL. Between the trimmed V and J ends, which lost 0 bases and 6 bases, there was a span of 9 bases. This CDR3 comprises 13 residues. In nucleotides, the CDR3 is TGCGCCAGCAGCCAAGATCGCAGATCCGAGCAGTACGTC. It encodes CASSQDRRSEQYV.

This chain connects TRBV6-7 to TRBJ2-3; 10 bases agree with TRBD2. TRBV6-7 is sorted into the ORF group, with uncertain function. The CDR3 covers 15 residues. With 4 bases clipped from V and 13 bases from J, the junction kept 14 bases outside the gene matches. The CDR3: CASSSERPSGGPEYF. For the CDR3, the DNA is TGTGCCAGCAGTTCCGAGCGACCTAGCGGGGGCCCGGAGTATTTT.

This sequence joins TRBV6-5 and TRBJ1-5, with 9 nucleotides matching TRBD1. CDR3 size: 14 residues. The germline V gene encodes CDR1 MNHEY and CDR2 SVGAGI. The V gene end was trimmed by 8 bases and the J gene end by 4 bases; junction bases not matched to a gene: 6. DNA for the CDR3: TGTGCCAGCCGTTTGACAGGGGGGAATCAGCCCCAGCATTTT. Translated, it gives CASRLTGGNQPQHF.

The chain links TRBV5-1 to TRBJ1-1; TRBD1 matches 8 bases. CDR1 is SGHRS, CDR2 YFSETQ, per germline. CDR3 length equals 14 residues. With 4 bases clipped from V and 2 bases from J, the junction kept 4 bases outside the gene matches. In DNA, the CDR3 is TGCGCCAGCAGCATAGGACAGGGAAACACTGAAGCTTTCTTT. This codes for CASSIGQGNTEAFF.

CDR3 bases: TGTGCCAGCAGCTTGACAGGAAATCAGCCCCAGCATTTT. As protein: CASSLTGNQPQHF. The V and J genes are TRBV5-6 and TRBJ1-5; D possibly corresponds to TRBD1 (5 bases). The CDR3 covers 13 residues. Trimming cost V 1 base and J 4 bases, with 6 bases left between them. CDR1 is SGHDT, CDR2 YYEEEE, per germline.

The rearrangement joins TRBV9 to TRBJ1-6; the D is unclear. The V gene's germline CDR1 is SGDLS and CDR2 YYNGEE. The CDR3 loop spans 17 amino acids. Trimming stripped 4 bases from V and 0 bases from J, with 14 bases between. The CDR3 protein is CASSLSHVGSYNSPLHF. In nucleotides, the CDR3 is TGTGCCAGCAGCCTCTCCCACGTCGGCTCCTATAATTCACCCCTCCACTTT.

The rearrangement joins TRBV10-3 to TRBJ1-3, with TRBD1 as a possible D gene (6 bases). Germline V gene data show CDR1 as ENHRY and CDR2 as SYGVKD. V was trimmed by 11 bases and J by 8 bases, leaving 19 bases between them. The CDR3 loop spans 13 amino acids. CDR3 bases: TGTGCCGCCGCCCAGGGGAAGAGCTACACCATATATTTT. This sequence encodes CAAAQGKSYTIYF.

This chain connects TRBV10-3 to TRBJ1-2; weak D call: TRBD1 (5 bases). Germline CDR1 reads ENHRY; CDR2 reads SYGVKD. V was pared by 3 bases and J by 4 bases, with 9 bases between. The CDR3 has 13 residues. CDR3 nucleotides: TGTGCCATCAGTGATGGGGCAGGCTATGGCTACACCTTC. It yields the protein CAISDGAGYGYTF.

This chain uses TRBV11-2 with TRBJ2-7; 7 bases fit TRBD1. V was pared by 6 bases and J by 2 bases, with 4 bases of the junction left unmatched. Germline CDR1 is SGHAT and CDR2 is FQNNGV. The CDR3 contains 13 residues. CDR3 in DNA: TGTGCCAGCAGTTCGACAGGGACCTACGAGCAGTACGTC. Its protein is CASSSTGTYEQYV.

The chain recombines TRBV9 with TRBJ2-5; 8 nucleotides agree with TRBD1. The CDR3 sequence is 15 residues long. V trimming: 4 bases; J trimming: 3 bases; junction bases outside the gene matches: 8. Germline CDR1 reads SGDLS; CDR2 reads YYNGEE. This CDR3 reads CASSPGQGAEETQYF. The CDR3 region has the DNA TGTGCCAGCAGCCCGGGGCAGGGGGCGGAAGAGACCCAGTACTTC.

The chain's CDR3 is CASSFTGRSNQPQHF. For the CDR3, the DNA is TGTGCCAGCAGTTTTACAGGGAGAAGCAATCAGCCCCAGCATTTT. V is TRBV7-2 and J is TRBJ1-5; a possible D gene is TRBD1 (6 bases). The CDR3 spans 15 residues. Per the germline V gene, CDR1 is SGHTA and CDR2 is FQGNSA. Trimming cost V 6 bases and J 1 base, with 13 bases left between them.